This entry lists 24 T cell receptor beta chains sequenced from one sample in a study of T cells in localized non-small cell lung cancer. Assay: immunoSEQ multiplex PCR; the TCRdb copy retains only in-frame clones and omits some. The table has about 39,000 clones, around 79% seen once. The specimen was PBMCs, collected before any cancer treatment. The receptors originated from a woman between 35 and 70 years old with stage II squamous cell lung carcinoma.

The V gene is TRBV2, the J gene TRBJ2-2; 8 nucleotides agree with TRBD1. CDR1 and CDR2 from the germline V gene are SNHLY and FYNNEI. V lost 5 bases to trimming and J lost 3 bases; unmatched junction nucleotides: 8. CDR3 size: 16 residues. This chain's CDR3 is CASSLRTGSDTGELFF. The CDR3 region has the DNA TGTGCCAGCAGTTTGCGGACAGGGTCGGACACCGGGGAGCTGTTTTTT.

The rearrangement joins TRBV29-1 to TRBJ2-3; the match to TRBD2 covers 8 bases. Germline assignment: CDR1 SQVTM and CDR2 ANQGSEA. V was pared by 4 bases and J by 2 bases, with 11 bases of the junction left unmatched. The CDR3 is 16 amino acids. The CDR3 nucleotides are TGCAGCGTTGTAACTAGCGGCGGACCGATCACAGATACGCAGTATTTT. Translating gives CSVVTSGGPITDTQYF.

This chain joins TRBV9 and TRBJ2-2, with 14 bases that match TRBD2. The germline CDR1 and CDR2 sequences are SGDLS and YYNGEE. This CDR3 comprises 16 residues. V gave up 2 bases and J gave up 5 bases; unmatched junction bases: 2. CDR3: CASSVGTSGSTGELFF. CDR3 in DNA: TGTGCCAGCAGCGTCGGGACTAGCGGGAGTACCGGGGAGCTGTTTTTT.

The rearrangement links TRBV7-8 to TRBJ2-1, with no clear D. The CDR3 contains 15 residues. Trimming took 0 bases from V and 7 from J, leaving 13 bases between them. In germline, CDR1 is SGHVS, CDR2 FQNEAQ. CDR3 in amino acids: CASSLARTDENEQFF. The CDR3 DNA is TGTGCCAGCAGCTTAGCTAGGACGGACGAAAATGAGCAGTTCTTC. The whole variable domain, remainder taken from reference TRBV7-8 and TRBJ2-1, is GAGVSQSPRYKVAKRGQDVALRCDPISGHVSLFWYQQALGQGPEFLTYFQNEAQLDKSGLPSDRFFAERPEGSVSTLKIQRTQQEDSAVYLCASSLARTDENEQFFGPGTRLTVL.

The rearrangement uses TRBV5-1 and TRBJ2-1; D perhaps matches TRBD1 (5 bases). The V gene lost 4 bases and the J gene lost 5 bases, with 16 bases spanning the gap. The germline V gene encodes CDR1 SGHRS and CDR2 YFSETQ. The CDR3 is 15 amino acids. The CDR3 protein is CASSLSGGAHNEQFF. In DNA form, the CDR3 reads TGCGCCAGCAGCCTCAGTGGTGGGGCTCACAATGAGCAGTTCTTC.

The V gene is TRBV18, the J gene TRBJ1-4; 10 bases line up with TRBD1. V shed 0 bases, J shed 8 bases, and the junction held 3 bases outside the gene matches. In germline, CDR1 is KGHSH, CDR2 LQKENI. The CDR3 is 15 residues long. CDR3 protein: CASSPPGTGVEKLFF. As DNA, the CDR3 is TGTGCCAGCTCACCACCGGGGACAGGGGTAGAAAAACTGTTTTTT.

The V call is TRBV18, the J call TRBJ2-3; tentatively, D is TRBD2 (6 bases). Germline V lookup: CDR1 KGHSH, CDR2 LQKENI. This CDR3 is built from 15 residues. V was clipped by 6 bases and J by 0 bases, with 13 bases between them. The CDR3 region has the DNA TGTGCCAGCTCTTCCCTAGCGCCTAGCACAGATACGCAGTATTTT. Amino acid sequence: CASSSLAPSTDTQYF. The variable domain in full, completed from reference TRBV18 and TRBJ2-3, reads NAGVMQNPRHLVRRRGQEARLRCSPMKGHSHVYWYRQLPEEGLKFMVYLQKENIIDESGMPKERFSAEFPKEGPSILRIQQVVRGDSAAYFCASSSLAPSTDTQYFGPGTRLTVL.

This chain's CDR3 is CASSFGSSGGNNEQFF. The CDR3 DNA follows: TGTGCCAGCAGTTTTGGATCCAGCGGGGGGAACAATGAGCAGTTCTTC. This chain links TRBV6-6 with TRBJ2-1; 9 bases agree with TRBD2. There are 16 residues in the CDR3. Looked up from germline, CDR1 is MNHNY and CDR2 is SVGAGI (reference sequence). J gave up 5 bases and V 4 bases, and 9 bases lay outside the gene matches.

The gene calls are TRBV5-1 and TRBJ2-2, with a tentative D call TRBD1 (6 bases). Germline V gives CDR1 SGHRS, CDR2 YFSETQ. This CDR3 contains 15 residues. Trimming cost V 1 base and J 4 bases, with 11 bases left between them. CDR3 loop: CASSLYQGSTGELFF. CDR3 DNA: TGCGCCAGCAGCTTGTACCAGGGGTCCACCGGGGAGCTGTTTTTT. Using reference TRBV5-1 and TRBJ2-2 for the parts outside the CDR3, the full variable domain is KAGVTQTPRYLIKTRGQQVTLSCSPISGHRSVSWYQQTPGQGLQFLFEYFSETQRNKGNFPGRFSGRQFSNSRSEMNVSTLELGDSALYLCASSLYQGSTGELFFGEGSRLTVL.

The chain links TRBV14 to TRBJ1-1; D call uncertain. Germline CDR1 and CDR2: SGHDN and FVKESK. The V end lost 2 bases, the J end lost 1 base, and 8 bases lay between the germline ends. This CDR3 comprises 14 residues. As DNA, the CDR3 is TGTGCCAGCAGCCAATTACGGTCGAACACTGAAGCTTTCTTT. This translates into CASSQLRSNTEAFF.

In regard to this clone: This specimen includes other DNA sequences encoding the same CDR3. V gene TRBV5-1 combines with J gene TRBJ1-5; TRBD1 matches at 8 bases. Per the germline V gene, CDR1 is SGHRS and CDR2 is YFSETQ. With V trimmed by 0 bases and J by 5 bases, 4 bases remained unmatched. This CDR3 comprises 15 residues. CDR3 protein: CASSLEGQEDQPQHF. For the CDR3, the DNA is TGCGCCAGCAGCTTGGAGGGACAGGAGGATCAGCCCCAGCATTTT.

The chain joins TRBV19 to TRBJ1-5, with TRBD1 matching over 10 bases. The CDR3 consists of 17 residues. The germline V gene encodes CDR1 LNHDA and CDR2 SQIVND (reference sequence). Trimming at V came to 1 base and at J to 9 bases, leaving 12 bases not matched to a gene. CDR3 DNA sequence: TGTGCCAGTAGTATAGGTTCCGGGACAGGGGCTTTCAGGCCCCAGCATTTT. This gives the protein CASSIGSGTGAFRPQHF. The full variable domain, its missing parts supplied by reference TRBV19 and TRBJ1-5, is DGGITQSPKYLFRKEGQNVTLSCEQNLNHDAMYWYRQDPGQGLRLIYYSQIVNDFQKGDIAEGYSVSREKKESFPLTVTSAQKNPTAFYLCASSIGSGTGAFRPQHFGDGTRLSIL.

The V gene is TRBV7-2, the J gene TRBJ1-6; weak D call: TRBD1 (5 bases). Germline values: CDR1 SGHTA, CDR2 FQGNSA. This CDR3 contains 15 residues. V lost 1 base and J 8 bases, leaving 12 bases between the germline ends. This CDR3 is CASSLVTGPYSPLHF. In nucleotides, the CDR3 is TGTGCCAGCAGCTTAGTCACGGGGCCGTATTCACCCCTCCACTTT.

The chain employs TRBV7-9 and TRBJ1-3, with D unclear. Germline V gene data show CDR1 as SEHNR and CDR2 as FQNEAQ (reference sequence). The length of the CDR3 is 15 residues. V dropped 5 bases and J dropped 0 bases, with 11 bases sitting between them. CDR3: CASSQHSTSGNTIYF. CDR3 in DNA: TGTGCCAGCAGCCAACACTCGACCTCTGGAAACACCATATATTTT.

The chain carries TRBV5-6 and TRBJ2-1, with D possibly TRBD2 on 6 matching bases. CDR1 and CDR2 (germline): SGHDT, YYEEEE. V gave up 4 bases and J gave up 10 bases, with 21 bases separating them. The CDR3 length is 15 residues. CDR3 nucleotide sequence: TGTGCCAGCAGCCCCACGGGACTTGGGGTCGGGGAGCAGTTCTTC. It encodes CASSPTGLGVGEQFF.

This rearrangement joins TRBV5-1 to TRBJ2-3; 7 bases map to TRBD2. Trimming cost V 0 bases and J 1 base; bases outside gene matches: 5. Germline-derived CDR1 and CDR2 are SGHRS and YFSETQ. The CDR3 totals 16 residues. This CDR3 reads CASSLVRLAGTDTQYF. DNA for the CDR3: TGCGCCAGCAGCTTGGTTCGGCTAGCGGGCACAGATACGCAGTATTTT. The variable domain in full, completed from reference TRBV5-1 and TRBJ2-3, reads KAGVTQTPRYLIKTRGQQVTLSCSPISGHRSVSWYQQTPGQGLQFLFEYFSETQRNKGNFPGRFSGRQFSNSRSEMNVSTLELGDSALYLCASSLVRLAGTDTQYFGPGTRLTVL.

The chain has TRBV2 and TRBJ2-7; TRBD1 agrees at 7 bases. The V and J ends lost 6 bases and 6 bases, in that order; junction bases with no gene match: 5. The CDR3 runs 12 residues. Germline CDR1 is SNHLY and CDR2 is FYNNEI. Here the CDR3 DNA reads TGTGCCAGCAGCCCGACAGGGTTCGAGCAGTACGTC. Translated: CASSPTGFEQYV.

The J gene is TRBJ2-5, the V gene TRBV5-4, with D possibly matching TRBD2 (7 bases). This CDR3 spans 16 amino acids. Germline assignment: CDR1 SGHNT and CDR2 YYREEE (reference sequence). The V gene lost 0 bases and the J gene lost 1 base, with 13 bases spanning the gap. CDR3 loop: CASSLGWGGSQETQYF. As DNA, the CDR3 is TGTGCCAGCAGCTTGGGGTGGGGGGGCTCCCAAGAGACCCAGTACTTC.

The chain recombines TRBV18 with TRBJ1-2, with D possibly being TRBD1 (6 bases). Trimming stripped 2 bases from V and 8 bases from J, with 12 bases between. CDR1 KGHSH and CDR2 LQKENI come from the germline V gene. The CDR3 covers 13 residues. The DNA of the CDR3 is TGTGCCAGCTCACCAGTCGGGGGGCAGGGCTACACCTTC. Residues: CASSPVGGQGYTF.

The chain combines TRBV5-1 with TRBJ1-1; 7 positions match TRBD1. CDR3 length: 14 residues. Germline CDR1 and CDR2: SGHRS and YFSETQ. The J segment lost 2 bases and the V segment lost 4 bases, leaving 5 bases of the junction unmatched. The CDR3 DNA is TGCGCCAGCAGCACCGGGACAGTAAACACTGAAGCTTTCTTT. Translated: CASSTGTVNTEAFF.

The gene calls are TRBV7-6 and TRBJ2-2, with 11 bases aligning to TRBD2. Germline CDR1 reads SGHVS; CDR2 reads FNYEAQ. Trimming removed 5 bases from V and 6 bases from J; junction bases left unmatched: 8. This CDR3 contains 16 residues. The CDR3 spells CASSPPSGGTAGELFF. Here the CDR3 DNA reads TGTGCCAGCAGCCCGCCTAGCGGGGGGACAGCCGGGGAGCTGTTTTTT.

This clone showed up just a few times. The chain recombines TRBV6-5 with TRBJ2-1; TRBD2 agrees at 11 bases. There are 15 residues in the CDR3. V gave up 5 bases and J gave up 7 bases; unmatched junction bases: 7. CDR1 MNHEY and CDR2 SVGAGI come from the germline V gene. For the CDR3, the DNA is TGTGCCAGCAGTATAGCGGGAGGGCCCTCGAATGAGCAGTTCTTC. This sequence encodes CASSIAGGPSNEQFF.

The chain is built from TRBV28 and TRBJ1-5; tentatively, D is TRBD1 (5 bases). This CDR3 comprises 14 residues. V was trimmed by 2 bases and J by 6 bases, leaving 11 bases between them. Germline-derived CDR1 and CDR2 are MDHEN and SYDVKM. The DNA for the CDR3 is TGTGCCAGCAGTTTAGGGCAGGGACGTCAGCCCCAGCATTTT. Translation: CASSLGQGRQPQHF. The full variable domain, rest sourced from reference TRBV28 and TRBJ1-5, is DVKVTQSSRYLVKRTGEKVFLECVQDMDHENMFWYRQDPGLGLRLIYFSYDVKMKEKGDIPEGYSVSREKKERFSLILESASTNQTSMYLCASSLGQGRQPQHFGDGTRLSIL.

V and J are TRBV11-1 and TRBJ2-1; TRBD2 matches at 9 bases. The CDR3 is 16 residues long. V trimming: 3 bases; J trimming: 2 bases; junction bases outside the gene matches: 5. CDR1 is SGHAT and CDR2 is FQDESV in the germline V gene (reference sequence). CDR3 amino acids: CASSFYAGGTYNEQFF. The CDR3 DNA reads as TGTGCCAGCAGCTTTTATGCGGGAGGGACCTACAATGAGCAGTTCTTC.